This TCR beta chain was found in a study of Ad26.COV2.S vaccination and SARS-CoV-2 variants listed by TCRdb under 2021. Describing the broader study: Vaccine-arm donors were drawn from COV1001, a multicentre, randomized, double-blind, placebo-controlled phase I-IIa trial of Ad26.COV2.S in healthy adults. Dosing of Ad26.COV2.S was intramuscular, at either 5x10^10 or 1x10^11 viral particles, delivered as one shot or as two shots spaced 56 days apart. TCRbeta repertoire sequencing served as the tool for gauging how specific and how broad the SARS-CoV-2-reactive T cell receptors were following Ad26.COV2.S vaccination. The TCR-sequenced set comprised roughly 30 samples: about 19 Ad26.COV2.S vaccine recipients, 5 placebo recipients and 8 SARS-CoV-2 convalescent individuals. Participants in the trial were split at random into five groups of five each, receiving low-dose or high-dose Ad26.COV2.S once or twice, or else placebo on both occasions. Blinding of investigators to trial group allocation was maintained during experiments and outcome assessment.

What the authors observed across the whole study: Compared with placebo recipients, Ad26.COV2.S recipients showed higher spike-specific TCR breadth (P = 0.0014). The study was not powered for comparison of responses between vaccine doses or regimens. Vaccine and placebo recipients had similar non-spike TCR breadth, a finding consistent with the vaccine containing only spike. The authors noted that total T cell responses may have been underestimated by the TCR breadth and depth analyses. Substantial breadth of spike-specific CD8+ and CD4+ T cell responses was reported after vaccination.

The immunoSEQ Assay was the method used to sequence TCRbeta CDR3 regions. After extraction, genomic DNA underwent amplification by bias-controlled multiplex PCR, followed by high-throughput sequencing. The authors' pipeline ran thus. To quantify the absolute abundance of each unique TCRbeta CDR3 region, sequences were collapsed and filtered. T cell fraction was estimated by normalization of TCRbeta template counts to usable DNA, with usable DNA being measured through amplification of reference genes present in all nucleated cells. Repertoire TCRs were annotated as SARS-CoV-2-specific when V gene, CDR3 amino acid sequence and J gene were exactly matched to a known reactive TCR set. The reference SARS-CoV-2 TCR set came from MIRA and was filtered for enrichment in COVID-19-positive ImmuneCODE repertoires, removing public or cross-reactive TCRs. Using the MIRA antigens, annotated TCRs were further analysed by specific ORF or by position within an ORF. Depth was the summed frequency of annotated unique rearrangements, while breadth was defined as annotated unique rearrangements over total unique productive rearrangements. Two-sided Wilcoxon rank-sum tests were applied when comparing TCR breadth between groups. The table was pulled from immuneACCESS by TCRdb, which kept in-frame rearrangements only. Such tables lose some clones; where checked, under half of the loss comes from unresolved V genes, and the rest has no known cause. V and J calls and clone size are given by that table; D and trimming were obtained from the DNA. The sample contains some 300,000 clones, roughly 80% of them found a single time. 2% to 2.5% of the sample goes to the ten largest clones.

Interpreted using the paper, the treatment or condition label stands for: some 19 received Ad26.COV2.S at low or high dose, single or two shots; 5 received placebo; per-sample allocation not given. For vaccine and placebo recipients, repertoires were sequenced using samples collected on day 63 after the first injection. Cohort 1b enrolled roughly 25 adults aged 18-55 years at a single site in Boston, USA, between 29 July and 7 August 2020. Ad26.COV2.S was a replication-incompetent adenovirus type 26 vector expressing a prefusion-stabilized SARS-CoV-2 spike protein from the original Wuhan strain. CDR1 LGHDT and CDR2 YNNKEL are derived from the germline V gene (reference sequence). From V the trimming removes 0 bases and from J it removes 4 bases, while the gene matches leave 7 bases of the junction unaccounted for. The CDR3, from cysteine to phenylalanine, totals 17 residues. Here the CDR3 DNA is all that survives: 51 bases in frame from base 1.

As concerns this clone: It has no known antigen specificity. Per-base quality was not reported, and no clone a single base away is much larger than it.

The chain was built from TRBV3-1 (or the pseudogene TRBV3-2) and TRBJ2-3; TRBD1 fits 10 bases in the junction. Sequencing was performed on peripheral blood, taken in a trial of Ad26.COV2.S vaccine versus placebo. The source of this sequence is a person between 18 and 59 years old who received the Ad26.COV2.S COVID-19 vaccine or a placebo. The DNA reads TGTGCCAGCAGCCAAGATATTCCGACAGGGGGCGCAGATACGCAGTATTTT. The encoded protein is CASSQDIPTGGADTQYF.